The clone carrying this T cell receptor (beta chain) has a count of ten or more. Its antigen is unidentified. This sample was taken from a study of blood T cells in healthy people across ages. V lost 5 bases to trimming and J lost 7 bases; unmatched junction nucleotides: 9. Germline CDR1 ENHRY, CDR2 SYGVKD. The CDR3 covers 17 residues. A second PCR, run for roughly 6 to 11 cycles, used a sample-barcoded 5' primer plus a J-beta primer mix. A single record per CDR3 protein comes from TCRdb applying MiXCR to the 5' RACE reads. The sample gives fewer than 800,000 distinct CDR3 sequences, 32% of which show up once; 15% is in the top ten. Findings and limits, study-wide: Comparison with aged donors showed that long-lived donors had more naive CD4+ cells and higher diversity.

This clonotype was obtained from a woman older than 75 in good health. Sequencing was done on a sample of blood. The chain carries TRBV10-3 and TRBJ1-6, with 12 bases matching TRBD1. Here the CDR3 reads CAISPGTGGRRNSPLHF. CDR3 sequence (DNA): TGTGCCATCAGTCCCGGGACAGGGGGCAGGAGAAATTCACCCCTCCACTTT.